Listed below are T cell receptor beta chains from one sample, sequenced in a study of patients and donors after allogeneic stem cell transplantation. TCRdb re-analysed the RT-PCR reads in MiXCR, keeping a single row per CDR3 protein. Of about 200,000 distinct CDR3 sequences in the sample, over 30% are singletons; the top ten hold 9.5% to 13%. The sample consisted of blood, either unsorted or a sorted T cell fraction (not recorded which). Receptors were obtained from a human donor who was either an allogeneic HSCT recipient or a stem cell or donor lymphocyte infusion donor (not recorded which). It is not recorded whose cells these are; they may come from a transplant donor. Each CDR3 is given with its conserved first and last residue.

TRBJ1-1	TRBV12-3/TRBV12-4	CASRPGVSGTEAFF
TRBJ1-2	TRBV29-1	CSVGRSDGYTF
TRBJ2-1	TRBV4-3	CASSSDVQGTYNEQFF
TRBJ2-3	TRBV7-6	CASSLRDRATDTQYF
TRBJ1-5	TRBV7-2	CATLPRGGANQPQHF
TRBJ1-1	TRBV6-5	CASSYPAGEAFF
TRBJ1-3	TRBV20-1	CSAQNSGNTIYF
TRBJ1-6	TRBV5-5	CASSFVVGNSSPLHF
TRBJ2-3	TRBV15	CATSRRDLLDTQYF
TRBJ1-1	TRBV7-2	CASSLAGAGNTEAFF
TRBJ1-6	TRBV25-1	CASSEWGVESYNSPLHF
TRBJ1-5	TRBV2	CASTWDPRSQPQHF
TRBJ1-1	TRBV21-1	CASSRKGMNTEAFF
TRBJ1-3	TRBV29-1	CSVVSGNTIYF
TRBJ2-1	TRBV29-1	CSVVGWERTRSGEQFF
TRBJ1-6	TRBV5-8	CASSFSNNSPLHF
TRBJ1-5	TRBV12-3/TRBV12-4	CASSGQGRGNQPQHF
TRBJ1-5	TRBV6-2/TRBV6-3	CASSYGRSNQPQHF
TRBJ2-5	TRBV5-1	CASSLELYIGETQYF
TRBJ2-7	TRBV20-1	CSALPRTGFEQYF
TRBJ2-5	TRBV4-2	CASSPDQETQYF
TRBJ2-4	TRBV7-3	CASSSLPHDREAKNIQYF
TRBJ2-2	TRBV10-3	CAISDREDTGELFF
TRBJ1-5	TRBV20-1	CSVGKFNQPQHF
TRBJ2-5	TRBV15	CATSRDRVGGRETQYF
TRBJ1-1	TRBV7-9	CASSLVTVLMNTEAFF
TRBJ2-5	TRBV18	CASSPTSGAKTQYF
TRBJ1-5	TRBV29-1	CSVGWDSNNNQPQHF
TRBJ2-1	TRBV7-9	CASSFPRGHYNEQFF